Below are 8 T cell receptor beta chains sequenced from a single sample in a study of yellow fever vaccine responses in identical twins. TCRdb itself ran the RT-PCR reads through MiXCR, one entry per CDR3 protein. The sample includes several thousand distinct CDR3 sequences, about 88% seen only once; the top ten take 2.5% to 3%. The material was T cells from blood (PBMCs), unsorted or a sorted subset (not recorded which), obtained before or after yellow fever vaccination (not recorded which). The source is a woman in her late teens or twenties who received the yellow fever vaccine.

This sequence joins TRBV10-3 and TRBJ2-1; 7 bases match TRBD2. With 10 bases clipped from V and 9 bases from J, the junction kept 12 bases outside the gene matches. CDR1 and CDR2 (germline): ENHRY, SYGVKD. The CDR3 runs to 13 residues. The CDR3, as DNA: TGTGCCACTCGAGAGGGAGGGCCGCTTGAGCAGTTCTTC. It translates to CATREGGPLEQFF.

The chain is built from TRBV7-6 and TRBJ2-2; D remains ambiguous. V lost 1 base to trimming and J lost 5 bases, with 23 bases between them. The CDR3 is 19 residues long. In germline, CDR1 is SGHVS, CDR2 FNYEAQ. DNA of the CDR3: TGTGCCAGCAGCTTAGTTGCGAATTCTGCGCGCCGAGATACCGGGGAGCTGTTTTTT. Translation gives CASSLVANSARRDTGELFF.

The CDR3 nucleotides are TGCGCCAGCAGCTTGGGGGCATTCGCCTACAATGAGCAGTTCTTC. Protein: CASSLGAFAYNEQFF. The V call is TRBV5-1, the J call TRBJ2-1; the D is unclear. Germline-derived CDR1 and CDR2 are SGHRS and YFSETQ. The CDR3 runs to 15 residues. V was cut by 0 bases and J by 2 bases, with 9 bases left in between. The variable domain in full, completed from reference TRBV5-1 and TRBJ2-1, reads KAGVTQTPRYLIKTRGQQVTLSCSPISGHRSVSWYQQTPGQGLQFLFEYFSETQRNKGNFPGRFSGRQFSNSRSEMNVSTLELGDSALYLCASSLGAFAYNEQFFGPGTRLTVL.

The sample holds one count of this clonotype. The chain is built from TRBV29-1 and TRBJ2-5, with 9 nucleotides matching TRBD2. The length of the CDR3 is 13 residues. V shed 5 bases, J shed 3 bases, and the junction held 4 bases outside the gene matches. Germline V gives CDR1 SQVTM, CDR2 ANQGSEA. CDR3 residues: CSVQTSGKETQYF. CDR3 coding DNA: TGCAGCGTTCAGACTAGCGGAAAAGAGACCCAGTACTTC.

This rearrangement joins TRBV11-1 to TRBJ2-5; no firm D call. With 2 bases removed from V and 0 bases from J, the gap between germline ends came to 7 bases. CDR3 length: 14 amino acids. From germline, CDR1 is SGHAT and CDR2 FQDESV (reference sequence). In nucleotides, the CDR3 is TGTGCCAGCAGCTTATTTGCCGACCAAGAGACCCAGTACTTC. It is translated as CASSLFADQETQYF.

V gene TRBV3-1 combines with J gene TRBJ1-2; D remains ambiguous. This CDR3 contains 13 residues. V was trimmed by 2 bases and J by 8 bases, leaving 12 bases between them. CDR1 and CDR2 (germline): LGHDT, YNNKEL (reference sequence). The CDR3 protein is CASSQSEANGYTF. CDR3 nucleotide sequence: TGTGCCAGCAGCCAATCAGAGGCAAACGGCTACACCTTC. Full variable domain (missing parts from reference TRBV3-1 and TRBJ1-2): DTAVSQTPKYLVTQMGNDKSIKCEQNLGHDTMYWYKQDSKKFLKIMFSYNNKELIINETVPNRFSPKSPDKAHLNLHINSLELGDSAVYFCASSQSEANGYTFGSGTRLTVV.

This chain joins TRBV12-3 or TRBV12-4 and TRBJ1-1; 7 bases align to TRBD1. Unmatched junction bases numbered 17, after V lost 3 bases and J lost 1 base. There are 19 residues in the CDR3. CDR3 sequence (DNA): TGTGCCAGCAGTTTCCGCTGGACAGGAGGGTTAGGTACGAACACTGAAGCTTTCTTT. This gives the protein CASSFRWTGGLGTNTEAFF.

V gene TRBV23-1 combines with J gene TRBJ1-6; 9 nucleotides align to TRBD1. TRBV23-1 is an ORF; its function is uncertain. The CDR3 runs 16 residues. Unmatched junction bases numbered 8, after V lost 2 bases and J lost 9 bases. The CDR3 DNA sequence: TGCGCCAGCAGTCAAATCCGGGACAGGGAGAGTTCACCCCTCCACTTT. Amino acids: CASSQIRDRESSPLHF.